Detailed here is one TCR beta chain. TCRdb re-analysed the 5' RACE reads in MiXCR, keeping a single row per CDR3 protein. Among tens of thousands of distinct CDR3 sequences, around 9.3% were seen once, and the ten largest hold around 8%. This CDR3 spans 16 amino acids. In germline, CDR1 is ENHRY, CDR2 SYGVKD. V gave up 3 bases and J gave up 7 bases, with 16 bases separating them. This sample was included in a study of early T cells in non-severe SARS-CoV-2 infection. The source was whole blood, collected at baseline. The chain couples TRBV10-3 to TRBJ1-6; D ambiguous. This sequence originates from an adult who was a healthcare worker with PCR-confirmed SARS-CoV-2 infection or an uninfected control (not recorded which). CDR3 region: CAISEHGEGANSPLHF. CDR3 DNA: TGTGCCATCAGTGAACATGGGGAGGGTGCCAATTCACCCCTCCACTTT.